The 28 T cell receptor beta chains below were found in one sample sequenced in a study of OX40 agonist ivuxolimab in advanced cancers. The table came from immunoSEQ multiplex PCR; TCRdb's copy has only in-frame clones and leaves some out. The sample includes under 35,000 clones, roughly four fifths of them seen just once. The specimen was CD4+ or CD8+ T cells sorted from blood, collected in a trial of the OX40 agonist ivuxolimab. The receptors derive from an adult with an advanced solid tumor such as melanoma, head and neck, liver or kidney cancer.

The rearrangement joins TRBV9 to TRBJ2-2, with a tentative D call TRBD1 (6 bases). There are 19 residues in the CDR3. Per germline, CDR1 SGDLS and CDR2 YYNGEE. With 1 base removed from V and 4 bases from J, the gap between germline ends came to 23 bases. The CDR3: CASSVNPAQTGLGTGELFF. The CDR3 DNA reads as TGTGCCAGCAGCGTAAACCCCGCCCAAACAGGGCTAGGCACCGGGGAGCTGTTTTTT.

This clone was seen once. In DNA form, the CDR3 reads TGTGCCAGCAGCTTGGGGCAGGGTCTCTCCTACGAGCAGTACTTC. Protein sequence: CASSLGQGLSYEQYF. The gene calls are TRBV5-8 and TRBJ2-7, with a tentative D call TRBD1 (5 bases). V lost 0 bases, J lost 0 bases, and 10 bases lay in between. The CDR3 runs 15 residues. The germline V gene encodes CDR1 SGHTS and CDR2 YDEGEE.

The chain joins TRBV7-8 to TRBJ2-5; tentative D call: TRBD2 (6 bases). V lost 8 bases, J lost 1 base, and 17 bases lay in between. Germline V gene lookup returns CDR1 SGHVS and CDR2 FQNEAQ. The CDR3 covers 15 residues. The CDR3 region is CASGGQGGFQETQYF. DNA for the CDR3: TGTGCCAGCGGTGGCCAGGGAGGTTTCCAAGAGACCCAGTACTTC.

CDR3 sequence (DNA): TGTGCCAGCAGTCCCCCGACAGGGCAAAATTCACCCCTCCACTTT. The encoded protein is CASSPPTGQNSPLHF. This chain uses TRBV28 with TRBJ1-6; 7 bases line up with TRBD1. With V trimmed by 5 bases and J by 7 bases, 8 bases remained unmatched. CDR1 and CDR2 (germline): MDHEN, SYDVKM. The CDR3 is made up of 15 amino acids.

This clone was recorded once. The rearrangement joins TRBV29-1 to TRBJ2-3, with 9 positions matching TRBD1. This CDR3 has 16 amino acids. Germline V gene lookup returns CDR1 SQVTM and CDR2 ANQGSEA. With V trimmed by 0 bases and J by 4 bases, 8 bases remained unmatched. The CDR3 DNA reads as TGCAGCGTTGAAGATACAACAGGGGGCGCGGCAGATACGCAGTATTTT. It yields the protein CSVEDTTGGAADTQYF.

The rearrangement uses TRBV5-1 and TRBJ2-2; 8 nucleotides match TRBD2. The V gene's germline CDR1 is SGHRS and CDR2 YFSETQ. Losses at the gene ends were 4 bases for V and 1 base for J; bases not matched to a gene: 6. The length of the CDR3 is 16 residues. The CDR3 protein is CASSLSGARNTGELFF. Written as DNA, the CDR3 is TGCGCCAGCAGCCTTAGCGGGGCAAGGAACACCGGGGAGCTGTTTTTT.

The chain carries TRBV7-6 and TRBJ2-7, with 7 bases identical to TRBD1. This CDR3 is built from 14 residues. The V gene's germline CDR1 is SGHVS and CDR2 FNYEAQ. Trimming took 2 bases from V and 3 from J; bases not matched to a gene: 4. CDR3 loop: CASSLMTGSYEQYF. Here the CDR3 DNA reads TGTGCCAGCAGCTTAATGACAGGGAGCTACGAGCAGTACTTC. Using reference TRBV7-6 and TRBJ2-7 for the parts outside the CDR3, the full variable domain is GAGVSQSPRYKVTKRGQDVALRCDPISGHVSLYWYRQALGQGPEFLTYFNYEAQQDKSGLPNDRFSAERPEGSISTLTIQRTEQRDSAMYRCASSLMTGSYEQYFGPGTRLTVT.

CDR3 DNA: TGTGCCAGCAGCTTGGCCAGGAGCTCTGGAAACACCATATATTTT. Its protein product is CASSLARSSGNTIYF. The chain combines TRBV5-4 with TRBJ1-3; D is ambiguous. Looked up from germline, CDR1 is SGHNT and CDR2 is YYREEE (reference sequence). The germline V and J ends were trimmed by 0 bases and 0 bases, with 7 bases remaining between them. The CDR3 runs to 15 residues.

This chain joins TRBV14 and TRBJ2-5; the match to TRBD1 covers 7 bases. The J call could be wrong; TRBJ2-7 is a better fit for the DNA end. CDR1 and CDR2 (germline): SGHDN, FVKESK. The CDR3 length is 14 residues. This CDR3 reads CASSQDYRGYEQYF. CDR3 sequence (DNA): TGTGCCAGCAGCCAAGATTACAGGGGCTACGAGCAGTACTTC.

CDR3 coding DNA: TGTGCCAGCAGTTTTGGACAGAACTATGGCTACACCTTC. It codes for CASSFGQNYGYTF. The chain carries TRBV28 and TRBJ1-2; D might be TRBD1 (6 bases). CDR3 size: 13 residues. In germline, CDR1 is MDHEN, CDR2 SYDVKM. Trimming removed 3 bases at V and 2 bases at J, with 7 bases between.

The genes are TRBV5-1 and TRBJ2-5; possible D gene TRBD2, 6 bases. Per the germline V gene, CDR1 is SGHRS and CDR2 is YFSETQ. This CDR3 comprises 14 residues. Between the trimmed V and J ends, which lost 5 bases and 11 bases, there was a span of 22 bases. The CDR3 DNA reads as TGCGCCAGCAGGTTTGGAACTTCGGGGACTGAACAGTACTTC. This gives the protein CASRFGTSGTEQYF.

This clone was seen a handful of times. V gene TRBV4-1 combines with J gene TRBJ2-7; the D gene is possibly TRBD1 (5 bases). Germline lookup yields CDR1 MGHRA and CDR2 YSYEKL. The length of the CDR3 is 17 residues. The germline V and J ends were trimmed by 0 bases and 2 bases, with 17 bases remaining between them. CDR3 protein: CASSQEGGFGAPYEQYF. The CDR3 DNA reads TGCGCCAGCAGCCAAGAGGGCGGTTTTGGGGCTCCCTACGAGCAGTACTTC.

The gene calls are TRBV4-1 and TRBJ2-3; 10 positions agree with TRBD1. Germline lookup yields CDR1 MGHRA and CDR2 YSYEKL. The CDR3 has 17 amino acids. V was clipped by 1 base and J by 1 base; unmatched bases: 5. This chain's CDR3 is CASSQGDRGLGTDTQYF. In nucleotides, the CDR3 is TGCGCCAGCAGCCAAGGGGACAGGGGTTTGGGCACAGATACGCAGTATTTT.

The genes are TRBV6-1 and TRBJ2-7; D is undetermined. The CDR3 totals 13 residues. Germline V gene data show CDR1 as MNHNS and CDR2 as SASEGT. V shed 6 bases and J shed 4 bases, with 13 bases lying between them. CDR3 in amino acids: CASRPQLEYEQYF. CDR3 in DNA: TGTGCCAGCAGACCTCAACTGGAATACGAGCAGTACTTC.

This clone appeared once. The rearrangement links TRBV6-6 to TRBJ1-2; no definite D call. From germline, CDR1 is MNHNY and CDR2 SVGAGI (reference sequence). V dropped 8 bases and J dropped 8 bases, with 15 bases sitting between them. There are 12 residues in the CDR3. DNA for the CDR3: TGTGCCAGCTTAGGACGGGATCGGGGCTACACCTTC. Translation gives CASLGRDRGYTF.

The chain couples TRBV27 to TRBJ1-5; the match to TRBD1 covers 10 bases. This CDR3 contains 14 residues. V gave up 5 bases and J gave up 7 bases; unmatched junction bases: 5. The germline V gene has CDR1 MNHEY and CDR2 SMNVEV (reference sequence). CDR3 DNA: TGTGCCAGCAGTCTGACAGGGGGCGGACAGCCCCAGCATTTT. This translates into CASSLTGGGQPQHF.

The rearrangement uses TRBV7-9 and TRBJ2-2; 8 nucleotides line up with TRBD2. This CDR3 is 19 amino acids long. The ends lost 2 bases at V and 0 bases at J; junction bases unmatched: 11. Germline CDR1 reads SEHNR; CDR2 reads FQNEAQ (reference sequence). CDR3 loop: CASSLSWARAGANTGELFF. The CDR3 DNA follows: TGTGCCAGCAGCTTATCTTGGGCCCGAGCGGGGGCGAACACCGGGGAGCTGTTTTTT.

This chain uses TRBV4-2 with TRBJ2-2; 9 bases are shared with TRBD2. This CDR3 comprises 15 residues. From germline, CDR1 is LGHNA and CDR2 YNFKEQ. The V segment lost 0 bases and the J segment 5 bases; nucleotides outside the gene matches: 1. The CDR3 coding sequence is TGTGCCAGCAGCCAAGAGCTAGCGGGGACCGGGGAGCTGTTTTTT. Translating it yields CASSQELAGTGELFF.

This clone was found once. V is TRBV6-6 and J is TRBJ2-7; D is unclear. Trimming took off 2 bases at V and 5 bases at J, with 7 bases between the two ends. The germline gives CDR1 MNHNY, CDR2 SVGAGI (reference sequence). This CDR3 has 12 residues. In DNA form, the CDR3 reads TGTGCCAGCAGTTACCCCGACGACGAGCAGTACTTC. Protein product: CASSYPDDEQYF.

The rearrangement uses TRBV6-4 and TRBJ2-1; TRBD2 agrees at 8 bases. The germline CDR1 and CDR2 sequences are MRHNA and SNTAGT. V gave up 3 bases and J gave up 3 bases; unmatched junction bases: 4. The CDR3 spans 15 residues. CDR3 nucleotides: TGTGCCAGCAGTGATACGGGGGGGAGCTACAATGAGCAGTTCTTC. Translating it yields CASSDTGGSYNEQFF.

V and J are TRBV6-4 and TRBJ1-6, with D unresolved. This CDR3 is 14 amino acids long. V was trimmed by 6 bases and J by 7 bases, leaving 13 bases between them. The germline V gene encodes CDR1 MRHNA and CDR2 SNTAGT. As DNA, the CDR3 is TGTGCCAGCAGCCTGGACTGGACGAATTCACCCCTCCACTTT. Amino acids: CASSLDWTNSPLHF.

The V call is TRBV25-1, the J call TRBJ2-7; D perhaps matches TRBD1 (6 bases). The V end was cut by 8 bases, the J end by 3 bases, with 14 bases between. Germline V gene sequence: CDR1 MGHDK, CDR2 SYGVNS. The CDR3 has 13 amino acids. In DNA, the CDR3 is TGTGCCAGCCTCCCCCGGGACAACTACGAGCAGTACTTC. This gives the protein CASLPRDNYEQYF.

The chain couples TRBV6-5 to TRBJ2-7; 7 nucleotides match TRBD1. Germline CDR1 and CDR2: MNHEY and SVGAGI. With V trimmed by 1 base and J by 5 bases, 8 bases remained unmatched. This CDR3 is built from 15 residues. CDR3 DNA: TGTGCCAGCAGTTACTTCGGACAGGACATGGACGAGCAGTACTTC. Its protein product is CASSYFGQDMDEQYF.

The V call is TRBV9, the J call TRBJ2-1; no reliable D call. In germline, CDR1 is SGDLS, CDR2 YYNGEE. Trimming pared 0 bases from V and 8 bases from J, leaving 6 bases between. This CDR3 region has 12 residues. Here the CDR3 DNA reads TGTGCCAGCAGCGTAGCTTTACATGAGCAGTTCTTC. As protein: CASSVALHEQFF.

The V gene is TRBV5-4, the J gene TRBJ2-7; TRBD2 aligns across 7 bases. V was clipped by 3 bases and J by 0 bases; unmatched bases: 6. This CDR3 contains 15 residues. CDR1 is SGHNT, CDR2 YYREEE, per germline (reference sequence). This CDR3 is CASSSPSGGSYEQYF. CDR3 DNA: TGTGCCAGCAGCTCCCCTAGCGGTGGCTCCTACGAGCAGTACTTC.

This clone was seen a single time. The V and J genes are TRBV19 and TRBJ1-1; no clear D gene. This CDR3 is built from 11 residues. The V gene lost 5 bases and the J gene lost 9 bases, with 10 bases spanning the gap. Germline lookup yields CDR1 LNHDA and CDR2 SQIVND (reference sequence). For the CDR3, the DNA is TGTGCCAGTAGTCTAGGGTACCAAGCTTTCTTT. It yields the protein CASSLGYQAFF.

This clone was counted between two and nine times. This chain uses TRBV2 with TRBJ2-7; possibly TRBD1 for D (6 bases). The CDR3 is 14 amino acids. Germline V gene data show CDR1 as SNHLY and CDR2 as FYNNEI. V dropped 5 bases and J dropped 4 bases, with 15 bases sitting between them. This CDR3 is CASSTRGRGYEQYF. The CDR3 DNA reads TGTGCCAGCAGTACCAGGGGACGGGGTTACGAGCAGTACTTC.

The rearrangement joins TRBV19 to TRBJ2-2; D call uncertain. The CDR3 spans 15 residues. With 1 base removed from V and 6 bases from J, the gap between germline ends came to 12 bases. CDR1 is LNHDA, CDR2 SQIVND, per germline (reference sequence). CDR3 nucleotides: TGTGCCAGTAGTATAGGGCCGTTCGGGCCCGGGGAGCTGTTTTTT. Translation: CASSIGPFGPGELFF.